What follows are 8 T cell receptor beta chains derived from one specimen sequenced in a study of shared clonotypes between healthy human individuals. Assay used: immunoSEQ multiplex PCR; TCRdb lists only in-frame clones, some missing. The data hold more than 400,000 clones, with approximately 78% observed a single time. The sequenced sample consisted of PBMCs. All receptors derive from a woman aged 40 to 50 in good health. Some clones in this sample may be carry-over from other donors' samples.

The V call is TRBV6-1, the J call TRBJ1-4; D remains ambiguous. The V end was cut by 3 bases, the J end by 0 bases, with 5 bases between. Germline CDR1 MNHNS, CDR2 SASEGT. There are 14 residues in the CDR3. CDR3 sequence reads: CASSDSATNEKLFF. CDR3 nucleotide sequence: TGTGCCAGCAGTGATTCCGCAACTAATGAAAAACTGTTTTTT.

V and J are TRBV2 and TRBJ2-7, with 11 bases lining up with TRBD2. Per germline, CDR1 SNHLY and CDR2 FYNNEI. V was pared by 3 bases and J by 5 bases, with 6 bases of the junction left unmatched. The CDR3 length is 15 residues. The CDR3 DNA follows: TGTGCCAGCAGTGATCTTCTAGCGGGAGGAAACGAGCAGTACTTC. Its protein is CASSDLLAGGNEQYF.

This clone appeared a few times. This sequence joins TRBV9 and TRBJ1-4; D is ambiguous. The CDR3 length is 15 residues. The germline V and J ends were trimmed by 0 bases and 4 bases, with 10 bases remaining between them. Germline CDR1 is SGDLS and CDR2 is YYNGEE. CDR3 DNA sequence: TGTGCCAGCAGCGTAGATGGGTCCCGTAATGAAAAACTGTTTTTT. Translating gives CASSVDGSRNEKLFF.

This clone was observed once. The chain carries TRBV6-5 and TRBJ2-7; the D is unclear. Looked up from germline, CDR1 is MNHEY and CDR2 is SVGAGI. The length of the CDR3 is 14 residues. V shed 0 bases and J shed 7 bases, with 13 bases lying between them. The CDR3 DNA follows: TGTGCCAGCAGTTACTCGAGTGTGTCTGGAGAGCAGTACTTC. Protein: CASSYSSVSGEQYF.

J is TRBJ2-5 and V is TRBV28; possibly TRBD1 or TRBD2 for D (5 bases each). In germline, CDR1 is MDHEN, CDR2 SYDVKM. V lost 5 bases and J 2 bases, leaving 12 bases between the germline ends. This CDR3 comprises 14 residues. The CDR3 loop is CASSPTDYQETQYF. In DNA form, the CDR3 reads TGTGCCAGCAGTCCGACAGACTATCAAGAGACCCAGTACTTC.

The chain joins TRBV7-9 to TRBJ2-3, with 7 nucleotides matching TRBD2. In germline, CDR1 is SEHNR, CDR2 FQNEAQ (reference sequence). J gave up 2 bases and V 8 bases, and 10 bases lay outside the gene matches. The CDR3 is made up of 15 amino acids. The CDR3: CASGIEAGITDTQYF. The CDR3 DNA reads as TGTGCCAGCGGAATTGAAGCGGGAATCACAGATACGCAGTATTTT.

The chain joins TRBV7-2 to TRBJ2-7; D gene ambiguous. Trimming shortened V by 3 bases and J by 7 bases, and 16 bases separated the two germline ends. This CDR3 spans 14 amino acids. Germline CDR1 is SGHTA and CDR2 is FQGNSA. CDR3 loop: CASSFINDGWEQYF. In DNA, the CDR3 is TGTGCCAGCAGCTTTATAAACGATGGTTGGGAGCAGTACTTC.

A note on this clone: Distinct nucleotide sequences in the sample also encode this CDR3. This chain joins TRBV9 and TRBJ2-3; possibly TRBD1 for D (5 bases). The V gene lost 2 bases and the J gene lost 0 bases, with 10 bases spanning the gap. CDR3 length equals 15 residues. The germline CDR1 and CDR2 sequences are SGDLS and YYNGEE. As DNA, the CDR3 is TGTGCCAGCAGCGTGGGGCGTGGGAGCACAGATACGCAGTATTTT. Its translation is CASSVGRGSTDTQYF.